This T cell receptor beta chain is drawn from a study of T cells in Graves' hyperthyroidism and ophthalmopathy. The V and J ends lost 6 bases and 2 bases, in that order; junction bases with no gene match: 4. The CDR3 sequence is 15 residues long. Amplification yielded TCR beta CDR3 regions, with RNA transcripts as the source. The study used the HTBI primer set for a first-round RT-PCR of the TCR CDR3. Each CDR3 protein gets one entry after TCRdb re-called the multiplex PCR reads with MiXCR. Altogether roughly 380,000 distinct CDR3 sequences are present, about 18% being singletons, with the ten largest covering 3.7%. Stability of Graves' hyperthyroidism was defined as absent ophthalmopathy progression within 18 months. This clonotype occurred many times.

This chain links TRBV12-3 or TRBV12-4 with TRBJ1-5, with 10 bases aligning to TRBD1. Sequenced material: blood. The receptor was derived from a woman under 30 with Graves' hyperthyroidism. The CDR3 loop reads CASSYGTGGNQPQHF. The CDR3 DNA sequence: TGTGCCAGCAGCTACGGGACAGGGGGCAATCAGCCCCAGCATTTT.